Described below is a single TCR beta chain sequence and its context. Its specificity is unknown. None of the donors, who were healthy HIV-negative adults, had recently had acute infections or vaccinations. This record belongs to a study of shared clonotypes between healthy human individuals. General study findings and limits: Clonotypes shared by all four donors outscored non-shared clonotypes in generation probability.

Deep was the level used in running the assay. Genomic DNA (from each subset) was split evenly across several immunoSEQ plates. TCRdb's table, derived via immunoSEQ multiplex PCR, lists solely in-frame clones and lacks some. This repertoire shows some 2,400,000 clones, roughly 95% found once; its top ten account for roughly 0.13%. The CDR3 spans 15 residues. J gave up 9 bases and V 2 bases, and 6 bases lay outside the gene matches. From germline, CDR1 is SGDLS and CDR2 YYNGEE. Sequenced sample: naive CD4+ T cells sorted from blood. Subset given: CD45RA+ positively selected. V is TRBV9 and J is TRBJ2-1; TRBD2 matches at 12 bases. The receptor's source is a man younger than 35 in good health. CDR3 nucleotide sequence: TGTGCCAGCAGCGTTGAGCTAGCGGGAGGGGTTGAGCAGTTCTTC. Translating it yields CASSVELAGGVEQFF.